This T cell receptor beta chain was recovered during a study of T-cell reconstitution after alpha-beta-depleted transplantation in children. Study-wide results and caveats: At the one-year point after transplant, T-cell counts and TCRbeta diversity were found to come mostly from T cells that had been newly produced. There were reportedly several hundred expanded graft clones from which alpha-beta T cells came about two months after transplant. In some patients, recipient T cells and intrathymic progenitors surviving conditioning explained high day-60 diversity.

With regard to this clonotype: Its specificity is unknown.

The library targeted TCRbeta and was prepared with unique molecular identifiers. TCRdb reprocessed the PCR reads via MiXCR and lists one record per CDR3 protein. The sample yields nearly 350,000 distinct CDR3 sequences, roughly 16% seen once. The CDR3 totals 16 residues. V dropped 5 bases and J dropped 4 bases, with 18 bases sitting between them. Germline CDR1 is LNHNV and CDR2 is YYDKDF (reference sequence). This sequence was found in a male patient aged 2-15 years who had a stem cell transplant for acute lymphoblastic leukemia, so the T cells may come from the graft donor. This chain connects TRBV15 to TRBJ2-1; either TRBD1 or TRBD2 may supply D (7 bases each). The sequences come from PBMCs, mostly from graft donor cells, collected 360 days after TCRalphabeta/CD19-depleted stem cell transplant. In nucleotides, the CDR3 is TGTGCCACCAGCTACAGGGGCGGGAGTCAATACAATGAGCAGTTCTTC. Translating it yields CATSYRGGSQYNEQFF.